The sequence of this T cell receptor beta chain was determined in a study of T-cell memory formation after mild COVID-19 (dated by TCRdb to the early 2020s). About the full investigation: TCR sequence clusters from the two donors were found to be largely donor specific. Two young, previously healthy adult volunteers, one female and one male, were included in the cohort. In a couple of donors, T-cell clones that expanded and contracted after mild COVID-19 were followed by sequencing TCRalpha and TCRbeta repertoires longitudinally. Summary of the overall study and its limitations: Contracting CD4+ clones were found mainly in CM and EM memory subsets, while CD8+ clones were enriched in EMRA. Some responding clones were detected in pre-infection memory, suggesting pre-existing cross-reactive memory T cells joined the SARS-CoV-2 response. SARS-CoV-2 specificity was not confirmed for the second-wave clones peaking on day 37. Clones that contracted from day 15 to 85 showed balanced CD4/CD8 phenotypes, whereas a second wave of clones that expanded from day 15 to 37 leaned towards CD4+. Only two mild cases were covered in the study, and larger cohorts including severe cases with pre-infection samples were considered necessary.

With regard to this clonotype: It has no known antigen specificity. Within one base of it there is no much larger clone, and no base qualities were kept.

TCRdb lists the instrument as Illumina NovaSeq 6000. TCRalpha and TCRbeta cDNA libraries were constructed by 5'RACE with constant-segment primers, with sample barcodes and unique molecular identifiers being introduced. Trizol reagent was used to extract RNA from every sample. The libraries were amplified in two PCR steps, and the second step added a second sample barcode and Illumina TruSeq adapters. Sequencing of libraries was performed on an Illumina NovaSeq with 2 x 150 bp paired-end reads. The source study handled its data this way. Reads were demultiplexed and collapsed into UMI-guided consensus sequences with migec v1.2.7. Using mixcr v2.1.11, UMI consensuses were aligned to TRA and TRB V and J templates and then assembled into clonotypes. Clonotypes were classified as expanded or contracted when called significant by both edgeR and NoisET, with noise models trained on biological replicates. For edgeR calls, the cutoffs were a false discovery rate-adjusted p below 0.01 and a log2 fold-change threshold of 1. As an exploratory analysis of dynamics, max-normalized trajectories of the 1000 most abundant clonotypes were examined by PCA with hierarchical clustering. The CD4 or CD8 phenotype of responding clones was assigned using the separately sequenced CD4+ and CD8+ repertoires. Using fastp trimming at Q25 and MiXCR clonotype assembly, TCRdb reanalyzed the public sequencing data and kept in-frame beta chains. Rows with a matching CDR3 protein are joined into one entry that keeps the most common DNA and genes. In this record, the V and J calls reflect TCRdb's handling and not the investigators' own analysis. The sample table holds roughly 100,000 distinct CDR3 sequences, of which 13% were seen once. The leading ten clones occupy over 25% of the sample.

Ficoll-Paque density gradient centrifugation was the method used to isolate PBMCs. The CDR3, from cysteine to phenylalanine, totals 16 residues. Just the 48-base CDR3 DNA is kept, in frame starting at base 1. CDR1 ENHRY and CDR2 SYGVKD were looked up in the germline V gene. Compared with germline, V lacks 0 bases and J lacks 5 bases; bases without a gene match: 5. This chain is built from TRBV10-3 and TRBJ2-1; 9 middle bases align to TRBD2. Material: PBMCs or a T cell subset sorted from them (not recorded which). This clonotype originated in an adult woman who had mild COVID-19 (a few samples of this study predate the infection). The sample titles of this study are shuffled in the database, so cell type and time point are left out; the donor was told from shared clones. The DNA sequence is TGTGCCATCAGTGAGTCGATTGGGACTAGCCACAATGAGCAGTTCTTC. It is translated as CAISESIGTSHNEQFF.